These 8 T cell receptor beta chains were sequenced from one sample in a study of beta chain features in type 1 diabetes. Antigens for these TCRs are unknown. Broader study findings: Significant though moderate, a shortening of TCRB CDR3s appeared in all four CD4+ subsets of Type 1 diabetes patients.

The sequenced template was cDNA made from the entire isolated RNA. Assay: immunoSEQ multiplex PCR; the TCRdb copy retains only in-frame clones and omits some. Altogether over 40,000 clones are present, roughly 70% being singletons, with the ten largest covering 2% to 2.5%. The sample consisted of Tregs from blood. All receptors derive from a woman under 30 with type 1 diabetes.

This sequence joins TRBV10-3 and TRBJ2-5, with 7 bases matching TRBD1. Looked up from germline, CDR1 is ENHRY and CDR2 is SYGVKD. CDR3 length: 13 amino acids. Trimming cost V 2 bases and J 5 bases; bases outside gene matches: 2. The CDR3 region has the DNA TGTGCCATCAGTGAGGGACAGGTGGAGACCCAGTACTTC. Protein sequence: CAISEGQVETQYF.

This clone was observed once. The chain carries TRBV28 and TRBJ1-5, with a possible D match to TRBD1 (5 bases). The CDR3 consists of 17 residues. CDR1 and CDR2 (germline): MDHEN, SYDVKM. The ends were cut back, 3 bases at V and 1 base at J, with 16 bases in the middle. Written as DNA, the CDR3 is TGTGCCAGCAGTTTTGTGGGGGGGTCCGGCAGCAATCAGCCCCAGCATTTT. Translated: CASSFVGGSGSNQPQHF.

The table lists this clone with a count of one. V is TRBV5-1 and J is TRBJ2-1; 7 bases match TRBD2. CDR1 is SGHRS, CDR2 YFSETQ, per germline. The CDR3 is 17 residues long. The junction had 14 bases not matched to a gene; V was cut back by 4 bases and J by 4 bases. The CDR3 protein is CASSPGPFLGGYNEQFF. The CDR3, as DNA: TGCGCCAGCAGCCCAGGCCCGTTCCTCGGGGGGTACAATGAGCAGTTCTTC.

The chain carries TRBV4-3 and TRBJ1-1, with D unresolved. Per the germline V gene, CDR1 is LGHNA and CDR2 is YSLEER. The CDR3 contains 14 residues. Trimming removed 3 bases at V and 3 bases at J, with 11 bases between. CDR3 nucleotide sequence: TGCGCCAGCAGCCAGCAGAGGGAGGACACTGAAGCTTTCTTT. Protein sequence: CASSQQREDTEAFF.

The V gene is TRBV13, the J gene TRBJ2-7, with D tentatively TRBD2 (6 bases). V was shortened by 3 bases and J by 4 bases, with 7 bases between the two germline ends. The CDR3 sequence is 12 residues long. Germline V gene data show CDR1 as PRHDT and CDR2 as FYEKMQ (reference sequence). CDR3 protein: CASSFRGYEQYF. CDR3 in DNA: TGTGCCAGCAGCTTCCGGGGGTACGAGCAGTACTTC.

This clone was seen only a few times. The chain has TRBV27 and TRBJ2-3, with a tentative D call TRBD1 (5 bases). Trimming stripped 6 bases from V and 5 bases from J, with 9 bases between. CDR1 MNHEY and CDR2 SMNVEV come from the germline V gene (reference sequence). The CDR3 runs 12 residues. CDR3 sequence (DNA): TGTGCCAGCAGATCTACAGGAGATACGCAGTATTTT. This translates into CASRSTGDTQYF.

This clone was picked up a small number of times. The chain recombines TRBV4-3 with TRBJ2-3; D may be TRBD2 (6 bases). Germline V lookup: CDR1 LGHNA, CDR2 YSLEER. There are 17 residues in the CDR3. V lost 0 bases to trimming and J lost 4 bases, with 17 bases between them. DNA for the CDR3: TGCGCCAGCAGCCAAGATCTGGCGGCGGGAATTGCAGATACGCAGTATTTT. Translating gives CASSQDLAAGIADTQYF.

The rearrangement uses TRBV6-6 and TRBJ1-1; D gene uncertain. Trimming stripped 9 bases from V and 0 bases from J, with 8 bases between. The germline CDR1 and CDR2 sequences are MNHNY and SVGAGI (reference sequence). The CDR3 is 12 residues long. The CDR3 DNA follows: TGTGCCAGTTTAAACATGAACACTGAAGCTTTCTTT. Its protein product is CASLNMNTEAFF.